This T cell receptor (beta chain) was found in a study of OX40 agonist ivuxolimab in advanced cancers. Study-wide findings and caveats: At 0.1-3.0 mg/kg, partial responders had clonal expansion among the lowest observed. CD4+ and CD8+ T cells in blood underwent clonal expansion by week 6 at 0.1 to 3.0 mg/kg.

A history of autoimmune disease or systemic immunosuppression excluded patients. This clone was observed a single time. Its specificity is not known. The protocol was immunoSEQ multiplex PCR, while the TCRdb copy is restricted to in-frame clones and leaves out a portion. The sample consists of roughly 5,200 clones, roughly two thirds of them appearing once. CDR1 and CDR2 (germline): MDHEN, SYDVKM. Deletions cut 3 bases from V and 3 bases from J, with 12 bases between. This CDR3 is 14 amino acids long. The V call is TRBV28, the J call TRBJ2-7, with D perhaps matching TRBD2 (6 bases). This TCR was recovered from an adult with an advanced solid tumor such as melanoma, head and neck, liver or kidney cancer. Sequenced material: CD4+ or CD8+ T cells sorted from blood, taken in a trial of the OX40 agonist ivuxolimab. The CDR3, as DNA: TGTGCCAGCAGTTTTGAGGTGGACTACTACGAGCAGTACTTC. The encoded protein is CASSFEVDYYEQYF.